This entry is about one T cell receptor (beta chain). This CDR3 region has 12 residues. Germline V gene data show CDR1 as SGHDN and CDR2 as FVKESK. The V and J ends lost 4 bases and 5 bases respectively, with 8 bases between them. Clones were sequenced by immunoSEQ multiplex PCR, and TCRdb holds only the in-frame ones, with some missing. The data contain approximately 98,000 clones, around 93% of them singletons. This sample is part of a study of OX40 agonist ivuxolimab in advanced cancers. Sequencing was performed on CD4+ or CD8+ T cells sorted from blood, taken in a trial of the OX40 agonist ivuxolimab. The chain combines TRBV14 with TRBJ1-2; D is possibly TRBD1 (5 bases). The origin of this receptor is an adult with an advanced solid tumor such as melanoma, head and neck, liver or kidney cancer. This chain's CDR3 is CASSRGGYGYTF. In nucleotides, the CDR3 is TGTGCCAGCAGCCGTGGGGGATATGGCTACACCTTC.